What follows are 9 T cell receptor beta chains derived from one specimen sequenced in a study of CD4+ T cells in melanoma. Sequencing was performed with immunoSEQ multiplex PCR; in TCRdb, only in-frame clones are kept and a portion is missing. This table has about 10,000 clones, roughly 69% appearing once. Sequencing was carried out using cells from a culture (not recorded whether cultured in vitro). All receptors come from a human donor with melanoma.

The chain couples TRBV2 to TRBJ2-7; possible D gene TRBD1, 6 bases. Germline loops: CDR1 SNHLY, CDR2 FYNNEI. V was clipped by 5 bases and J by 4 bases, with 15 bases between them. The CDR3 totals 14 residues. CDR3 region: CASSIQGSGYEQYF. Here the CDR3 DNA reads TGTGCCAGCAGTATACAGGGATCGGGATACGAGCAGTACTTC.

The chain combines TRBV7-8 with TRBJ2-5; 7 nucleotides line up with TRBD2. The V gene's germline CDR1 is SGHVS and CDR2 FQNEAQ. Trimming cost V 0 bases and J 3 bases; bases outside gene matches: 4. The CDR3 totals 15 residues. The CDR3 sequence is CASSLAMGREETQYF. Here the CDR3 DNA reads TGTGCCAGCAGCTTAGCAATGGGGAGGGAAGAGACCCAGTACTTC.

V usage is TRBV7-3 and J usage is TRBJ1-1, with D uncertain. In germline, CDR1 is SGHTA, CDR2 FQGTGA. The CDR3 is made up of 13 amino acids. Deletions cut 5 bases from V and 0 bases from J, with 7 bases between. The CDR3, as DNA: TGTGCCAGCAGCGCCCAACTGAACACTGAAGCTTTCTTT. Residues: CASSAQLNTEAFF.

The chain uses TRBV5-1 and TRBJ1-2, with a weak D call TRBD1 (5 bases). Germline V CDR1 and CDR2: SGHRS, YFSETQ. Between the trimmed V and J ends, which lost 0 bases and 3 bases, there was a span of 15 bases. This CDR3 has 16 amino acids. DNA for the CDR3: TGCGCCAGCAGCTTGGCGGGCAGGGTATTTGACTATGGCTACACCTTC. It encodes CASSLAGRVFDYGYTF.

The chain couples TRBV2 to TRBJ2-3; D uncertain. In germline, CDR1 is SNHLY, CDR2 FYNNEI. CDR3 length: 14 amino acids. The germline V and J ends were trimmed by 6 bases and 6 bases, with 16 bases remaining between them. The CDR3 is CASRRTATSDTQYF. In nucleotides, the CDR3 is TGTGCCAGCAGGAGAACGGCTACTTCGGATACGCAGTATTTT.

In DNA form, the CDR3 reads TGTGCCAGCAGCCCTGACCGCGGGGGGAGCACAGATACGCAGTATTTT. Its protein product is CASSPDRGGSTDTQYF. The rearrangement joins TRBV11-2 to TRBJ2-3, with 8 bases matching TRBD2. CDR1 SGHAT and CDR2 FQNNGV come from the germline V gene. The V gene end was trimmed by 5 bases and the J gene end by 0 bases; junction bases not matched to a gene: 7. This CDR3 has 16 amino acids.

The chain is built from TRBV7-9 and TRBJ1-5; D is perhaps TRBD1 (5 bases). From germline, CDR1 is SEHNR and CDR2 FQNEAQ (reference sequence). The CDR3 consists of 16 residues. Trimming took off 0 bases at V and 1 base at J, with 10 bases between the two ends. Here the CDR3 DNA reads TGTGCCAGCAGCTTAGCCCTTGGGACCAGCAATCAGCCCCAGCATTTT. Protein sequence: CASSLALGTSNQPQHF.

The chain employs TRBV5-1 and TRBJ2-1, with 7 positions matching TRBD1. This CDR3 region has 16 residues. V lost 0 bases to trimming and J lost 6 bases; unmatched junction nucleotides: 9. CDR1 SGHRS and CDR2 YFSETQ come from the germline V gene. CDR3 amino acids: CASSLARQGVGNEQFF. The CDR3 bases are TGCGCCAGCAGCTTGGCTCGGCAGGGGGTGGGCAATGAGCAGTTCTTC.

The gene calls are TRBV7-2 and TRBJ1-2; 12 bases fit TRBD1. The V gene end was trimmed by 3 bases and the J gene end by 7 bases; junction bases not matched to a gene: 6. Germline CDR1 reads SGHTA; CDR2 reads FQGNSA. The CDR3 contains 15 residues. This chain's CDR3 is CASSLPGQGALGYTF. The CDR3 nucleotides read TGTGCCAGCAGCTTGCCGGGACAGGGGGCTCTTGGCTACACCTTC.